This entry describes one TCR beta chain. The data stem from a study of CD8 T cells in Susac syndrome. For the study at large: There were five or six sequenced Susac syndrome patients with active disease and about eight in remission.

V lost 4 bases to trimming and J lost 4 bases; unmatched junction nucleotides: 6. Per germline, CDR1 DFQATT and CDR2 SNEGSKA (reference sequence). The CDR3 is 16 residues long. RNA was extracted with the RNeasy kit, and a quantity of 0.5 to 1 ug was reverse transcribed using random hexamers. Multiplex immunoSEQ PCR targeted 54 Vbeta and 13 Jbeta TCR beta segments. TCRdb passed the immunoSEQ multiplex PCR reads through MiXCR, listing each CDR3 protein once. Here the sample spans about 85,000 distinct CDR3 sequences, about 95% being singletons. Sequenced input: CD8+ T cells from PBMCs. The chain uses TRBV20-1 and TRBJ2-1; the match to TRBD2 covers 14 bases. This TCR derives from a human donor with Susac syndrome. CDR3 bases: TGCAGTGCTATCAGGGGACTAGCGGGAGAGTACAATGAGCAGTTCTTC. Its translation: CSAIRGLAGEYNEQFF.